These T cell receptor beta chains were read from a single sample in a study of post-analysis software for immune sequencing data. TCRdb reanalysed the PCR reads using MiXCR and keeps one entry per CDR3 protein. The sample includes over 700,000 distinct CDR3 sequences, less than 35% of them seen just once. Sequencing was done on a sample of blood. These receptors all come from a girl aged 5-17 years with multiple sclerosis. CDR3s include the opening cysteine and the closing phenylalanine or tryptophan. The order of the fields is V gene, D gene, J gene, clone size, CDR3 protein, CDR3 DNA. A D gene is named only where the DNA matches it firmly. Size tells how often a clone was seen (once, few, many) or the class of an expanded clone, and some rows leave it out.

>TRBV7-9|TRBD1|TRBJ2-1|few
CASSFASPGTGDEQFF
TGTGCCAGCAGCTTTGCGTCCCCCGGGACAGGCGATGAGCAGTTCTTC
>TRBV6-5|TRBD1|TRBJ2-1|NA
CASRAGTERNEQFF
TGTGCCAGCAGAGCCGGGACAGAGCGCAATGAGCAGTTCTTC
>TRBV3-1|NA|TRBJ2-5|NA
CASSQVPLTETQYF
TGTGCCAGCAGCCAAGTTCCACTGACGGAGACCCAGTACTTC
>TRBV28|TRBD1|TRBJ2-7|many
CASREPGQGTNEQYF
TGTGCCAGCAGAGAACCGGGACAGGGTACCAACGAGCAGTACTTC
>TRBV10-3|TRBD1|TRBJ2-5|NA
CAIEAGTGSVEQYF
TGTGCCATCGAAGCCGGGACAGGATCGGTGGAGCAGTACTTC
>TRBV12-3/TRBV12-4|NA|TRBJ2-7|NA
CASRSLQDGEQYF
TGTGCCAGCAGGTCTTTACAGGATGGCGAGCAGTACTTC
>TRBV20-1|NA|TRBJ2-5|NA
CSARGGLGTNQETQYF
TGCAGTGCTAGAGGCGGGCTCGGGACAAACCAAGAGACCCAGTACTTC
>TRBV20-1|NA|TRBJ2-3|NA
CSAARTGLDTQYF
TGCAGTGCTGCCCGAACAGGGTTAGATACGCAGTATTTT
>TRBV2|NA|TRBJ1-5|NA
CASMGESNQPQHF
TGTGCCAGCATGGGAGAGAGCAATCAGCCCCAGCATTTT
>TRBV20-1|NA|TRBJ1-5|NA
CSARDRRAGQPQHF
TGCAGTGCTAGAGATAGAAGGGCAGGTCAGCCCCAGCATTTT
>TRBV29-1|NA|TRBJ2-3|NA
CSVGWGGTASTGTQYF
TGCAGCGTGGGATGGGGCGGGACCGCTAGCACAGGTACGCAGTATTTT
>TRBV6-2/TRBV6-3|TRBD2|TRBJ2-7|NA
CASTGLAFSYEQYF
TGTGCCAGCACCGGACTAGCTTTCTCCTACGAGCAGTACTTC
>TRBV28|NA|TRBJ2-7|few
CASSFPAGAEQYF
TGTGCCAGCAGTTTTCCGGCAGGGGCCGAGCAGTACTTC
>TRBV29-1|NA|TRBJ2-1|few
CSGSRVGGYNEQFF
TGCAGCGGATCCAGGGTGGGGGGCTACAATGAGCAGTTCTTC
>TRBV29-1|TRBD1|TRBJ2-3|many
CSTSWGQGDTQYF
TGCAGCACGAGCTGGGGACAGGGGGATACGCAGTATTTT
>TRBV15|NA|TRBJ1-1|NA
CATSRDTAGTEAFF
TGTGCCACCAGCAGAGATACAGCCGGCACTGAAGCTTTCTTT
>TRBV28|TRBD2|TRBJ2-5|few
CASSRRGGRETQYF
TGTGCCAGCAGTCGCCGGGGGGGGCGAGAGACCCAGTACTTC
>TRBV20-1|NA|TRBJ1-2|few
CSARVDPGGYTF
TGCAGTGCTAGAGTGGACCCCGGCGGCTACACCTTC
>TRBV9|TRBD2|TRBJ2-5|NA
CASSARDYQQETQYF
TGTGCCAGCAGCGCCCGGGACTACCAGCAAGAGACCCAGTACTTC
>TRBV6-2/TRBV6-3|NA|TRBJ2-7|few
CASSLATRPIYEQYF
TGTGCCAGCAGCTTGGCCACGCGGCCGATTTACGAGCAGTACTTC
>TRBV4-3|NA|TRBJ2-1|NA
CASSQEEGNEQFF
TGCGCCAGCAGCCAAGAAGAGGGCAATGAGCAGTTCTTC
>TRBV6-4|NA|TRBJ2-1|few
CASSDLYPYNEQFF
TGTGCCAGCAGTGACCTGTACCCCTACAATGAGCAGTTCTTC
>TRBV5-1|NA|TRBJ2-3|NA
CASSLGRGGSDTQYF
TGCGCCAGCAGCTTGGGAAGGGGGGGCTCAGATACGCAGTATTTT
>TRBV29-1|TRBD1|TRBJ2-7|few
CSVVPSGQGYEQYF
TGCAGCGTTGTACCTTCGGGACAGGGCTACGAGCAGTACTTC
>TRBV20-1|NA|TRBJ2-1|NA
CSASDRNSYNEQFF
TGCAGTGCTTCGGACAGAAACTCCTACAATGAGCAGTTCTTC
>TRBV4-3|NA|TRBJ2-1|NA
CASSQDGTASYNEQFF
TGCGCCAGCAGCCAAGACGGGACTGCCTCCTACAATGAGCAGTTCTTC
>TRBV20-1|NA|TRBJ2-3|NA
CSARVWGRTDAQYF
TGCAGTGCTAGAGTTTGGGGGCGGACAGATGCGCAGTATTTT
>TRBV5-5|NA|TRBJ2-7|NA
CASSLEGSRGYEQYF
TGTGCCAGCAGCTTGGAAGGTAGCAGGGGCTACGAGCAGTACTTC
>TRBV7-2|NA|TRBJ2-5|few
CASSPRVAETQYF
TGTGCCAGCAGCCCCCGGGTAGCAGAGACCCAGTACTTC
>TRBV6-2/TRBV6-3|TRBD2|TRBJ2-7|few
CASSYSLVGLAGGNEQYF
TGTGCCAGCAGTTACTCGCTTGTGGGCCTAGCGGGAGGCAACGAGCAGTACTTC
>TRBV10-3|TRBD2|TRBJ2-3|few
CAIRGLAAGEDTQYF
TGTGCCATCAGAGGCTTGGCAGCGGGGGAAGATACGCAGTATTTT
>TRBV20-1|NA|TRBJ2-3|many
CSAMGTDTQYF
TGCAGTGCGATGGGGACAGATACGCAGTATTTT
>TRBV3-1|TRBD1|TRBJ2-6|few
CASSLGTGWANVLTF
TGTGCCAGCAGCCTTGGGACAGGCTGGGCCAACGTCCTGACTTTC
>TRBV7-2|TRBD2|TRBJ2-5|NA
CASSLVMGLAPRGTQYF
TGTGCCAGCAGCTTAGTTATGGGACTAGCCCCAAGGGGGACCCAGTACTTC
>TRBV12-3/TRBV12-4|NA|TRBJ1-5|NA
CASSRRGRSPQPQHF
TGTGCCAGCAGCCGCCGGGGACGTTCGCCTCAGCCCCAGCATTTT
>TRBV7-2|NA|TRBJ1-4|once
CASSSRLGTYNEKLFF
TGTGCCAGCAGCTCCCGACTGGGAACATATAATGAAAAACTGTTTTTT
>TRBV27|TRBD1|TRBJ1-4|NA
CASSVMTGTNEKLFF
TGTGCCAGCAGTGTCATGACAGGGACTAATGAAAAACTGTTTTTT
>TRBV3-1|TRBD1|TRBJ1-1|NA
CASSKGQGATEAFF
TGTGCCAGCAGCAAGGGACAGGGGGCCACTGAAGCTTTCTTT
>TRBV5-1|NA|TRBJ2-3|NA
CASSSDHPQWDTQYF
TGCGCCAGCAGCAGTGACCATCCACAGTGGGATACGCAGTATTTT
>TRBV3-1|NA|TRBJ2-5|few
CASSQALGLKETQYF
TGTGCCAGCAGCCAAGCCCTGGGGCTAAAAGAGACCCAGTACTTC
>TRBV2|NA|TRBJ2-1|few
CASSVSEQFF
TGTGCCAGCAGTGTATCTGAGCAGTTCTTC
>TRBV7-9|NA|TRBJ2-5|NA
CASSSAWGREAQYF
TGTGCCAGCAGCTCAGCATGGGGGCGAGAGGCCCAGTACTTC
>TRBV3-1|NA|TRBJ1-6|few
CASSFRRNSPLHF
TGTGCCAGCAGCTTTCGACGGAATTCACCCCTCCACTTT
>TRBV7-2|NA|TRBJ2-2|NA
CASSPGPRELFF
TGTGCCAGCAGCCCGGGGCCTCGGGAGCTGTTTTTT
>TRBV12-3/TRBV12-4|TRBD2|TRBJ2-3|NA
CASTPSGREDTQYF
TGTGCCAGCACTCCAAGCGGGAGGGAGGATACGCAGTATTTT
>TRBV6-1|NA|TRBJ1-3|NA
CASSVTGTRSGNTIYF
TGTGCCAGCAGTGTTACAGGGACCCGCTCTGGAAACACCATATATTTT
>TRBV2|NA|TRBJ2-2|NA
CASSEGALITGELFF
TGTGCCAGCAGTGAAGGCGCTCTTATCACCGGGGAGCTGTTTTTT